This TCR beta chain derives from a study of graft-versus-host responses after intestinal transplantation (dated by TCRdb to the early 2020s). For the wider study: The transplants that recipients got were multivisceral, liver-intestinal, or isolated intestinal. Every recipient was given anti-thymocyte globulin induction, then maintenance tacrolimus and steroids for about 3 years. Graft-versus-host and host-versus-graft alloreactive T cell clones were tracked in the graft, circulation and bone marrow after intestinal transplantation using bulk TCR-beta CDR3 sequencing. Alloreactive clones were identified by sequencing pre-transplant mixed lymphocyte reaction products and comparing them with unstimulated pre-transplant donor and recipient T cells. Of the 20 to 30 intestinal transplant recipients enrolled in the cohort, one of whom was a retransplant, a few patients without pretransplant specimens were excluded. Donor T cell macrochimerism was defined as a peak of at least 4% donor T cells among recipient peripheral blood mononuclear cells. Instead of going to the commercial service, samples from a few later patients were sequenced in-house on an Illumina MiSeq and processed with MiXCR.

The investigation overall reported the following: The relatively low number and heterogeneity of intestinal transplant patients limited the conclusions. High GvH to HvG T cell clonal ratios were observed in the allografts of patients with donor T cell macrochimerism. Peak levels of circulating GvH clones were associated with declines in HvG clones early after transplant. GvH clones turned up in recipient bone marrow, with some appearing earlier in ileal mucosa or blood, a pattern consistent with an intestinal mucosal origin.

On this clone itself: Its antigen is not yet known. No base qualities exist here, and no much larger clone lies one base off it.

Dithiothreitol, EDTA incubations and collagenase D digestion were used to isolate intraepithelial and lamina propria lymphocytes from graft specimens. Bulk TCR-beta sequencing was performed on serial intestinal graft biopsy specimens collected as late as 600 days after transplant. Libraries came from the immunoSEQ multiplex PCR assay. For most patients, high-throughput TCR-beta CDR3 sequencing of genomic DNA was performed by Adaptive Biotechnologies. The study's own analysis went as follows. Adaptive's ImmunoSEQ software was the source of the TCR sequencing data for 18 patients, while a few other patients were processed with MiXCR and VDJtools. Because the origin of CDR3 nucleotide sequences shared between donor and recipient could not be assigned, those sequences were removed. Alloreactive clones required at least 2-fold expansion over unstimulated cells and minimum CFSE-low frequency of 0.002% (template counts) or 0.001% (read counts). Clones detected in sequenced pre-transplant spleen, lymph node, or MLR CFSE-low populations of the donor or recipient were defined as mappable. The cumulative frequency of alloreactive clones was calculated as a percentage of all sequences, weighted by copy number. In its TCRdb copy, this immuneACCESS table keeps in-frame sequences only and misses some clones. Where compared with another copy, unresolved V genes explain less than half of these, and the others have no known cause. The V and J calls and clone size were taken over from that table, and D and trimming were inferred from the DNA. Within this sample are roughly 3,900 clones, with 65% to 90% of them counted one time only. The top ten constitute around 4.9% of the sample.

V is pared back by 2 bases and J by 8 bases, with 16 bases lying between the germline termini. Reading from cysteine to phenylalanine, the CDR3 counts 15 amino acids. The entry retains the CDR3 DNA only, 45 bases that are in frame from base 1. CDR1 and CDR2 were assigned from the germline V gene as KGHSH and LQKENI. This chain joins TRBV18 to TRBJ2-1, and the D gene may be TRBD1, 8 bases matching. The receptor comes from a human patient who received an intestinal transplant, so some T cells may come from the graft donor. The sequences come from ileum tissue, collected 650 to 670 days after intestinal transplant. The CDR3 region: CASSPGQGSGDEQFF. The nucleotide sequence reads as follows: TGTGCCAGCTCACCAGGACAGGGAAGCGGGGATGAGCAGTTCTTC.